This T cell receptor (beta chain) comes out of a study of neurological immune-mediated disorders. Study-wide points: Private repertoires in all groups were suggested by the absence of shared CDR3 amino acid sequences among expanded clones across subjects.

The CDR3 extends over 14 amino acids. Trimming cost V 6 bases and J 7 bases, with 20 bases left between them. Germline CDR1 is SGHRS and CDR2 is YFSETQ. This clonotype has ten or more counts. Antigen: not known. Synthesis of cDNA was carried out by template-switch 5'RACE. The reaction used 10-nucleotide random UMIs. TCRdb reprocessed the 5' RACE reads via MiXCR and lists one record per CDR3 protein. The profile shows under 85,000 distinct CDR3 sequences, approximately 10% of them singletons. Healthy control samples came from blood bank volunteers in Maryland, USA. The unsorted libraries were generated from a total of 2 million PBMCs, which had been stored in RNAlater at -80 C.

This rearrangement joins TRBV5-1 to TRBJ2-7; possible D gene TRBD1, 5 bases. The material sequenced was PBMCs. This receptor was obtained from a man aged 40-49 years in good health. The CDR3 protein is CASIPRPGSVEQYF. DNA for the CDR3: TGCGCCAGCATCCCGAGGCCAGGGTCCGTTGAGCAGTACTTC.